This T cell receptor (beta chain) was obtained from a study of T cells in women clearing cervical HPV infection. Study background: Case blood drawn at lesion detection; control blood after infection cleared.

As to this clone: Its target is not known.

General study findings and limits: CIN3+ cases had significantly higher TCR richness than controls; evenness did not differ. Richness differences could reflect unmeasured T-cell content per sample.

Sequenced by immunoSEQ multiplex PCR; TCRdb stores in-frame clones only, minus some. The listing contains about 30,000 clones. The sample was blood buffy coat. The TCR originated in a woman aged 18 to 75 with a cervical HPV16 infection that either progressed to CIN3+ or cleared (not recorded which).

CDR3 amino acids: CASSKRTASGETQYF. The DNA read from the CDR3 is TGTGCCAGCAGTAAGCGGACAGCCTCGGGGGAGACC. The chain recombines TRBV6-2 or TRBV6-3 with TRBJ2-5, with D perhaps matching TRBD1 (6 bases). With the read ending 3 residues before the CDR3 end, the germline J gene is used to fill in that end. This CDR3 has 15 amino acids. Trimming took 5 bases from V and 5 from J, leaving 18 bases between them. Germline CDR1 MNHEY, CDR2 SVGEGT.